Listed below are T cell receptor beta chains from one sample, sequenced in a study of cytomegalovirus exposure and HLA in healthy donors. Clones were read by immunoSEQ multiplex PCR, and TCRdb kept only the in-frame ones, dropping some. Among about 160,000 clones, approximately 77% were seen once, and the ten largest hold approximately 2.1%. The sample was PBMCs. The receptor set was obtained from a man aged 50-60 years in good health and CMV-seropositive. The CDR3 runs from the conserved cysteine through the conserved F or W. The D gene is left open where the match is weak. Expanded clones are given a class, and other clones once, few, many or no size at all.

v_gene	abundance	j_gene	d_gene	CDR3nt	CDR3aa
TRBV19	.	TRBJ1-2	.	TGTGCCAGTAGTATCGACAGCTCGTCTAACTATGGCTACACCTTC	CASSIDSSSNYGYTF
TRBV18	.	TRBJ1-5	TRBD1	TGTGCCAGCTCACGATTGGCAGGGGGGAGTTCGCAGCCCCAGCATTTT	CASSRLAGGSSQPQHF
TRBV7-2	.	TRBJ2-2	TRBD2	TGTGCCAGCAGCCCCGGACTAGCTTACACCGGGGAGCTGTTTTTT	CASSPGLAYTGELFF
TRBV6-4	.	TRBJ2-2	.	TGTGCCAGCAGTGACTCGAGGGGGTCGGGTTCCGGGGAGCTGTTTTTT	CASSDSRGSGSGELFF
TRBV27	.	TRBJ1-2	TRBD1	TGTGCCAGCAGTTTATTCGGACAGGGGGTCAGGTTGAATGGCTACACCTTC	CASSLFGQGVRLNGYTF
TRBV28	.	TRBJ2-6	.	TGTGCCAGCAGTCCACCGGGACACTACTCTGGGGCCAACGTCCTGACTTTC	CASSPPGHYSGANVLTF
TRBV5-1	.	TRBJ2-3	.	TGCGCCAGCAGCTTGACCCCACAGGGAGCTTCTAGCACAGATACGCAGTATTTT	CASSLTPQGASSTDTQYF
TRBV15	.	TRBJ2-3	.	TGTGCCATCCGGGAAAGGACAGCCACAGATACGCAGTATTTT	CAIRERTATDTQYF
TRBV6-5	.	TRBJ1-1	.	TGTGCCAGCAGTTCTTACGACAGTTACATGAACACTGAAGCTTTCTTT	CASSSYDSYMNTEAFF
TRBV7-2	.	TRBJ1-2	TRBD1	TGTGCCAGCAGCTTAGACACAGGGGATTACGGCTACACCTTC	CASSLDTGDYGYTF
TRBV2	.	TRBJ1-4	TRBD1	TGTGCCACCGCTAGAGAGGGACAGGGAAGTGAAAAACTGTTTTTT	CATAREGQGSEKLFF
TRBV28	.	TRBJ1-2	.	TGTGCCAGCAGTGCAGCCACAGGGAACTATGGCTACACCTTC	CASSAATGNYGYTF
TRBV4-1	.	TRBJ2-2	TRBD2	TGCGCCAGCAGCCAGGAAGGGACTAGCGGGGGCGTGACCGGGGAGCTGTTTTTT	CASSQEGTSGGVTGELFF
TRBV7-8	.	TRBJ1-2	.	TGTGCCAGCAGCTCCGACGAAACAGGGCCCTATGGCTACACCTTC	CASSSDETGPYGYTF
TRBV6-5	.	TRBJ1-4	TRBD1	TGTGCCAGCAGGGCCGGTCAGGACAGGGCCGAAAAACTGTTTTTT	CASRAGQDRAEKLFF
TRBV10-3	few	TRBJ2-3	TRBD2	TGTGCCATCAGTCAAAGGGGGACTAGCGGGGGCGTAAGCACAGATACGCAGTATTTT	CAISQRGTSGGVSTDTQYF
TRBV28	.	TRBJ2-1	.	TGTGCCAGCAGTTTGTCTTTCTACAATGAGCAGTTCTTC	CASSLSFYNEQFF
TRBV5-6	.	TRBJ1-2	.	TGTGCCAGCAGTTACACAGTCTCCCGCTATGGCTACACCTTC	CASSYTVSRYGYTF
TRBV5-4	once	TRBJ1-6	.	TGTGCCAGCAGCCCCCAGGGCAGGAGTGGATCACCCCTCCACTTT	CASSPQGRSGSPLHF
TRBV27	.	TRBJ2-2	TRBD1	TGTGCCAGCACGCCTTTATTCACAGGGGGGAACACCGGGGAGCTGTTTTTT	CASTPLFTGGNTGELFF
TRBV4-1	few	TRBJ2-1	TRBD2	TGCGCCAGCAGCCGCCCGACTAGCGGGGGGATCGATGAGCAGTTCTTC	CASSRPTSGGIDEQFF
TRBV10-1	.	TRBJ2-3	TRBD1	TGCGCCAGCAGCGACAGGGTTCCAGATACGCAGTATTTT	CASSDRVPDTQYF
TRBV6-6	once	TRBJ2-1	.	TGTGCCAGCATTACCGGGGGAGGTCTGAACTACAATGAGCAGTTCTTC	CASITGGGLNYNEQFF
TRBV6-5	.	TRBJ1-3	.	TGTGCCAGCAGTTACGGGTCGGGGGGAAACACCATATATTTT	CASSYGSGGNTIYF
TRBV9	.	TRBJ2-7	TRBD1	TGTGCCAGCAGCGTTTCCGGGACAGGGTTTTACGAGCAGTACTTC	CASSVSGTGFYEQYF
TRBV9	.	TRBJ1-5	.	TGTGCCAGCAGCGTAGGTGCGGGGGGCGGGGATCAGCCCCAGCATTTT	CASSVGAGGGDQPQHF
TRBV7-9	.	TRBJ2-7	.	TGTGCCAGCAGCTTAAGGCGGACCTACGAGCAGTACTTC	CASSLRRTYEQYF
TRBV4-2	.	TRBJ2-2	.	TGTGCCAGCAGCCTTCAGGGGAACACCGGGGAGCTGTTTTTT	CASSLQGNTGELFF
TRBV14	.	TRBJ1-1	TRBD1	TGTGCCAGCAGCCAAAACGAGGGACAGGAAGCTTTCTTT	CASSQNEGQEAFF
TRBV10-3	.	TRBJ2-1	.	TGTGCCATCGGTGGGCGGAGCTCCTACAATGAGCAGTTCTTC	CAIGGRSSYNEQFF
TRBV18	.	TRBJ2-5	TRBD2	TGTGCCAGCTCACCTTGGGCTAGCGGGGGTACTGGAGAGACCCAGTACTTC	CASSPWASGGTGETQYF
TRBV7-2	once	TRBJ2-7	TRBD2	TGTGCCAGCAGCTTCATGGCGGGGGAGTACGAGCAGTACTTC	CASSFMAGEYEQYF
TRBV4-3	.	TRBJ1-2	TRBD1	TGCGCCAGCAGCCAGAGCGGACAGGGCGCCTATGGCTACACCTTC	CASSQSGQGAYGYTF
TRBV18	.	TRBJ1-5	.	TGTGCCAGCTCACCACGGGGGGGGTCGGATCAGCCCCAGCATTTT	CASSPRGGSDQPQHF
TRBV5-4	.	TRBJ2-3	TRBD2	TGTGCCAGCAGCTTCGCGGGGGGTGTCACAGATACGCAGTATTTT	CASSFAGGVTDTQYF
TRBV9	once	TRBJ2-3	.	TGTGCCAGCAGCGGTTCTTCCGCAGATACGCAGTATTTT	CASSGSSADTQYF
TRBV7-8	.	TRBJ2-2	TRBD2	TGTGCCAGCAGCTTCTTCGGGACTAGCGGGGGGGATAACACCGGGGAGCTGTTTTTT	CASSFFGTSGGDNTGELFF
TRBV28	.	TRBJ1-3	.	TGTGCCAGCAGCGGCGCGGGCCGCGGAGGAAACACCATATATTTT	CASSGAGRGGNTIYF
TRBV5-1	.	TRBJ1-1	.	TGCGCCAGCAGCTTGGAGGTGGCGGTGAACACTGAAGCTTTCTTT	CASSLEVAVNTEAFF
TRBV5-1	.	TRBJ1-3	.	TGCGCCAGCAGCACCCAGGGGACTGGAAACACCATATATTTT	CASSTQGTGNTIYF
TRBV4-2	.	TRBJ2-5	TRBD2	TGTGCCAGCAGCCTCTGGAGTAGCGGGGGGGCGGGGGAGACCCAGTACTTC	CASSLWSSGGAGETQYF
TRBV9	once	TRBJ2-3	TRBD2	TGTGCCAGCAGCGTAGGCCAAGCGGGGCTCACAGATACGCAGTATTTT	CASSVGQAGLTDTQYF
TRBV18	.	TRBJ2-1	TRBD1	TGTGCCAGCTCACCAGCAACAGGGGGCTTCTACAATGAGCAGTTCTTC	CASSPATGGFYNEQFF
TRBV12-5	.	TRBJ2-2	.	TGTGCTAGTGCCATGAGGGGACAGAACACCGGGGAGCTGTTTTTT	CASAMRGQNTGELFF
TRBV5-6	.	TRBJ2-3	.	TGTGCCAGCAGTTATTTGGGCACCCAGGGGAATACGCAGTATTTT	CASSYLGTQGNTQYF
TRBV23-1	once	TRBJ2-7	.	TGCGCCAGCAGTCCTAGGGAGAACGCCTCCTACGAGCAGTACTTC	CASSPRENASYEQYF
TRBV9	few	TRBJ2-1	TRBD1	TGTGCCAGCAGCGTACCAAGACACCGGACAGGGAGCTCCTACAATGAGCAGTTCTTC	CASSVPRHRTGSSYNEQFF
TRBV11-2	few	TRBJ1-3	.	TGTGCCAGCAGCTTAGACAGGGTGGCTGGAAACACCATATATTTT	CASSLDRVAGNTIYF
TRBV10-3	.	TRBJ2-1	TRBD2	TGTGCCATCAGTGAGCTAGCGGGGGCCAGCTCCTACAATGAGCAGTTCTTC	CAISELAGASSYNEQFF